These 25 T cell receptor beta chains were all obtained from the same sample, sequenced in a study of blood T cell repertoires in COVID-19. Repertoires were generated with immunoSEQ multiplex PCR, while TCRdb's copy carries only in-frame clones and drops some. The sample yields 200,000 to 250,000 clones, roughly nine tenths seen once. The sequencing input was PBMCs or T cells enriched from blood (not recorded which). The receptor source for this set is a woman aged 50 to 60 in a cohort exposed to, infected with or recovered from COVID-19 (not recorded which).

The J gene is TRBJ1-2, the V gene TRBV6-5, with D unresolved. V gave up 3 bases and J gave up 1 base, with 12 bases separating them. The CDR3 contains 15 residues. Germline CDR1 and CDR2: MNHEY and SVGAGI. The CDR3 DNA reads TGTGCCAGCAGTTATGGTCCGGGAGTTAACTATGGCTACACCTTC. Amino acids: CASSYGPGVNYGYTF.

V and J are TRBV5-1 and TRBJ1-1; TRBD1 aligns across 7 bases. Germline V gene sequence: CDR1 SGHRS, CDR2 YFSETQ. The CDR3 is made up of 13 amino acids. Trimming removed 0 bases from V and 10 bases from J; junction bases left unmatched: 6. The CDR3 reads CASSLDQGVGAFF. DNA for the CDR3: TGCGCCAGCAGCTTGGATCAGGGGGTGGGAGCTTTCTTT.

This clone was seen a handful of times. The V call is TRBV2, the J call TRBJ1-3; D is perhaps TRBD1 (6 bases). The CDR3 is made up of 15 amino acids. Per germline, CDR1 SNHLY and CDR2 FYNNEI. Trimming left V 6 bases short and J 4 bases short, with 16 bases between. CDR3 DNA: TGTGCCAGCAGCCAAGCACAGGGTGACGGAAACACCATATATTTT. It specifies CASSQAQGDGNTIYF.

V usage is TRBV30 and J usage is TRBJ2-3; unclear D gene. The CDR3 loop spans 12 amino acids. The V gene lost 5 bases and the J gene lost 4 bases, with 10 bases spanning the gap. Germline CDR1 is GTSNPN and CDR2 is SVGIG (reference sequence). CDR3 nucleotide sequence: TGTGCCTGGGAAGCCGGGTCAGATACGCAGTATTTT. It specifies CAWEAGSDTQYF.

The CDR3 DNA reads as TGTGCCAGCAGCCAGGTTTGGGACAGGGTTCACTACACCTTC. Residues: CASSQVWDRVHYTF. The chain uses TRBV3-1 (or the pseudogene TRBV3-2) and TRBJ1-2; 9 bases are shared with TRBD1. V was pared by 3 bases and J by 10 bases, with 9 bases of the junction left unmatched. This CDR3 comprises 14 residues. Germline CDR1 is LGHDT and CDR2 is YNNKEL (reference sequence).

The rearrangement uses TRBV29-1 and TRBJ1-2, with D hard to call. The CDR3 runs 14 residues. With 3 bases removed from V and 0 bases from J, the gap between germline ends came to 11 bases. Germline V CDR1 and CDR2: SQVTM, ANQGSEA. The CDR3 loop reads CSVEGGRPNYGYTF. CDR3 DNA sequence: TGCAGCGTTGAGGGCGGGAGACCTAACTATGGCTACACCTTC.

The chain couples TRBV10-3 to TRBJ2-5; D call uncertain. This CDR3 has 13 residues. Per germline, CDR1 ENHRY and CDR2 SYGVKD. Trimming removed 3 bases from V and 1 base from J, with 6 bases in between. CDR3 nucleotide sequence: TGTGCCATCAGTGATAGATTCCAAGAGACCCAGTACTTC. This sequence encodes CAISDRFQETQYF.

This rearrangement joins TRBV27 to TRBJ1-6; D not resolved. The V gene's germline CDR1 is MNHEY and CDR2 SMNVEV (reference sequence). The CDR3 sequence is 19 residues long. V was cut by 2 bases and J by 0 bases, with 17 bases left in between. In nucleotides, the CDR3 is TGTGCCAGCAGTTTAAACCTCCCCGGCGGGAGCTCCTATAATTCACCCCTCCACTTT. Encoded protein: CASSLNLPGGSSYNSPLHF.

This sequence joins TRBV20-1 and TRBJ1-2, with D possibly matching TRBD1 (5 bases). CDR3 length: 12 residues. Germline-derived CDR1 and CDR2 are DFQATT and SNEGSKA (reference sequence). Deletions cut 3 bases from V and 7 bases from J, with 12 bases between. The CDR3 bases are TGCAGTGCTAGTTCAGGGAGGGGTGGCTACACCTTC. Encoded protein: CSASSGRGGYTF.

The gene calls are TRBV9 and TRBJ1-6; D unresolved. CDR3 length: 14 residues. The germline V gene has CDR1 SGDLS and CDR2 YYNGEE. V dropped 2 bases and J dropped 9 bases, with 12 bases sitting between them. Here the CDR3 reads CASSVYSQSSPLHF. The CDR3 nucleotides are TGTGCCAGCAGCGTTTACAGCCAAAGTTCACCCCTCCACTTT.

V and J are TRBV18 and TRBJ1-1; tentatively, D is TRBD1 (6 bases). CDR3 length equals 15 residues. V lost 4 bases, J lost 5 bases, and 17 bases lay in between. CDR1 and CDR2 (germline): KGHSH, LQKENI. The CDR3 here is CASSLREGVLTEAFF. In DNA form, the CDR3 reads TGTGCCAGCTCACTCAGAGAGGGGGTCTTGACTGAAGCTTTCTTT. Using reference TRBV18 and TRBJ1-1 for the parts outside the CDR3, the full variable domain is NAGVMQNPRHLVRRRGQEARLRCSPMKGHSHVYWYRQLPEEGLKFMVYLQKENIIDESGMPKERFSAEFPKEGPSILRIQQVVRGDSAAYFCASSLREGVLTEAFFGQGTRLTVV.

V gene TRBV28 combines with J gene TRBJ1-2; 9 bases fit TRBD1. CDR3 length equals 15 residues. V lost 0 bases and J lost 6; bases outside the gene matches: 5. The germline V gene has CDR1 MDHEN and CDR2 SYDVKM. CDR3 region: CASSLWGQGNNGYTF. The CDR3 bases are TGTGCCAGCAGTTTATGGGGACAGGGAAATAATGGCTACACCTTC.

V is TRBV18 and J is TRBJ2-1, with TRBD2 as a possible D gene (7 bases). The CDR3 loop spans 18 amino acids. CDR1 and CDR2 from the germline V gene are KGHSH and LQKENI. V lost 6 bases to trimming and J lost 0 bases, with 21 bases between them. CDR3 loop: CASSPGAEAGSSYNEQFF. For the CDR3, the DNA is TGTGCCAGCTCCCCAGGGGCCGAAGCGGGGAGCTCCTACAATGAGCAGTTCTTC.

DNA of the CDR3: TGCAGCGTCTTCCGGGACAGGTGGTTGTTTTTT. Protein sequence: CSVFRDRWLFF. This chain uses TRBV29-1 with TRBJ1-4, with TRBD1 matching over 8 bases. The V gene end was trimmed by 6 bases and the J gene end by 15 bases; junction bases not matched to a gene: 9. CDR3 length: 11 residues. Germline lookup yields CDR1 SQVTM and CDR2 ANQGSEA. Filled out from reference TRBV29-1 and TRBJ1-4, the complete variable domain reads SAVISQKPSRDICQRGTSLTIQCQVDSQVTMMFWYRQQPGQSLTLIATANQGSEATYESGFVIDKFPISRPNLTFSTLTVSNMSPEDSSIYLCSVFRDRWLFFGSGTQLSVL.

V usage is TRBV2 and J usage is TRBJ2-2, with 9 bases fitting TRBD1. This CDR3 has 15 residues. Trimming cost V 5 bases and J 3 bases; bases outside gene matches: 4. The V gene's germline CDR1 is SNHLY and CDR2 FYNNEI. The CDR3 DNA follows: TGTGCCAGCAGTAGGGACAGGGTCGACACCGGGGAGCTGTTTTTT. This encodes CASSRDRVDTGELFF.

The V gene is TRBV29-1, the J gene TRBJ1-2; D perhaps matches TRBD1 (5 bases). Trimming removed 4 bases at V and 9 bases at J, with 9 bases between. The CDR3 extends over 10 amino acids. The germline V gene encodes CDR1 SQVTM and CDR2 ANQGSEA. The DNA for the CDR3 is TGCAGCGTTGGAGACAGTAGCTACACCTTC. This codes for CSVGDSSYTF.

This clone came up once. The chain uses TRBV10-3 and TRBJ2-2; 9 bases line up with TRBD1. The V gene's germline CDR1 is ENHRY and CDR2 SYGVKD. The V segment lost 6 bases and the J segment 7 bases; nucleotides outside the gene matches: 9. This CDR3 is 15 amino acids long. The CDR3 nucleotides read TGTGCCATCAGCAGCGGGACAGGGACTTACGGGGAGCTGTTTTTT. Its protein is CAISSGTGTYGELFF.

Here the CDR3 reads CASSLSVDRGPGELFF. The CDR3 DNA reads as TGTGCCAGCAGCTTGTCCGTGGACAGGGGACCCGGGGAGCTGTTTTTT. The chain joins TRBV5-5 to TRBJ2-2; 9 bases are a match to TRBD1. In germline, CDR1 is SGHKS, CDR2 YYEKEE (reference sequence). Trimming at V came to 1 base and at J to 6 bases, leaving 7 bases not matched to a gene. CDR3 length: 16 amino acids. The complete variable domain, with remaining parts taken from reference TRBV5-5 and TRBJ2-2, reads DAGVTQSPTHLIKTRGQQVTLRCSPISGHKSVSWYQQVLGQGPQFIFQYYEKEERGRGNFPDRFSARQFPNYSSELNVNALLLGDSALYLCASSLSVDRGPGELFFGEGSRLTVL.

The chain is built from TRBV18 and TRBJ2-3, with 11 bases identical to TRBD2. Germline CDR1 reads KGHSH; CDR2 reads LQKENI. V gave up 1 base and J gave up 4 bases; unmatched junction bases: 1. The CDR3 runs to 15 residues. DNA of the CDR3: TGTGCCAGCTCACCACTAGCGGGGGGGCCAGATACGCAGTATTTT. It translates to CASSPLAGGPDTQYF.

The chain employs TRBV5-4 and TRBJ1-1; D possibly corresponds to TRBD1 (5 bases). In germline, CDR1 is SGHNT, CDR2 YYREEE (reference sequence). V lost 3 bases and J 1 base, leaving 7 bases between the germline ends. The CDR3 consists of 13 residues. As DNA, the CDR3 is TGTGCCAGCAGCTCCAGGGAGAACACTGAAGCTTTCTTT. Translation: CASSSRENTEAFF.

CDR3 sequence reads: CASSLNRGDTEAFF. The CDR3 DNA reads as TGCGCCAGCAGCTTGAATCGGGGTGACACTGAAGCTTTCTTT. The J gene is TRBJ1-1, the V gene TRBV5-1, with no clear D. From germline, CDR1 is SGHRS and CDR2 YFSETQ. The CDR3 sequence is 14 residues long. V was clipped by 1 base and J by 3 bases, with 10 bases between them. The full variable domain, completed using reference TRBV5-1 and TRBJ1-1, is KAGVTQTPRYLIKTRGQQVTLSCSPISGHRSVSWYQQTPGQGLQFLFEYFSETQRNKGNFPGRFSGRQFSNSRSEMNVSTLELGDSALYLCASSLNRGDTEAFFGQGTRLTVV.

In this sample, this clone turned up once. The J gene is TRBJ2-1, the V gene TRBV5-1; D is possibly TRBD2 (6 bases). There are 16 residues in the CDR3. Germline assignment: CDR1 SGHRS and CDR2 YFSETQ. Trimming left V 0 bases short and J 4 bases short, with 14 bases between. CDR3 residues: CASSLGRDHPYNEQFF. The CDR3 DNA reads as TGCGCCAGCAGCTTGGGGCGGGATCACCCTTACAATGAGCAGTTCTTC.

The sample holds one count of this clone. This chain uses TRBV6-5 with TRBJ1-2, with D tentatively TRBD1 (5 bases). This CDR3 spans 13 amino acids. Germline values: CDR1 MNHEY, CDR2 SVGAGI. Between the trimmed V and J ends, which lost 9 bases and 1 base, there was a span of 12 bases. The CDR3 protein is CASHIGVNYGYTF. CDR3 DNA: TGTGCCAGTCATATAGGGGTTAACTATGGCTACACCTTC.

The chain has TRBV19 and TRBJ1-2; no definite D call. CDR3 size: 14 residues. The V end lost 2 bases, the J end lost 3 bases, and 10 bases lay between the germline ends. Looked up from germline, CDR1 is LNHDA and CDR2 is SQIVND (reference sequence). The CDR3, as DNA: TGTGCCAGTAGTATACCCCCGGAGGACTATGGCTACACCTTC. Translating gives CASSIPPEDYGYTF.

J is TRBJ1-4 and V is TRBV27; D is undetermined. CDR3 length: 11 residues. Germline-derived CDR1 and CDR2 are MNHEY and SMNVEV (reference sequence). Between the trimmed V and J ends, which lost 8 bases and 10 bases, there was a span of 11 bases. As DNA, the CDR3 is TGTGCCAGCGGGCGAAACGGAAAACTGTTTTTT. This translates into CASGRNGKLFF.